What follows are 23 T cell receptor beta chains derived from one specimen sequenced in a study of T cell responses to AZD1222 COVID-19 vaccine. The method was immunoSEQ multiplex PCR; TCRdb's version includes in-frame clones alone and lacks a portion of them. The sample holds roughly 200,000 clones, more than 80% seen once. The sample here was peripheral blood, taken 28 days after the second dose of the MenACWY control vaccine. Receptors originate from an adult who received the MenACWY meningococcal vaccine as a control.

DNA of the CDR3: TGTGCCAGCAGTTTATCGGGGACTCTCTATGGCTACACCTTC. Its protein product is CASSLSGTLYGYTF. The rearrangement uses TRBV27 and TRBJ1-2, with a possible D match to TRBD1 (5 bases). The CDR3 contains 14 residues. Trimming stripped 0 bases from V and 4 bases from J, with 9 bases between. Germline CDR1 is MNHEY and CDR2 is SMNVEV (reference sequence).

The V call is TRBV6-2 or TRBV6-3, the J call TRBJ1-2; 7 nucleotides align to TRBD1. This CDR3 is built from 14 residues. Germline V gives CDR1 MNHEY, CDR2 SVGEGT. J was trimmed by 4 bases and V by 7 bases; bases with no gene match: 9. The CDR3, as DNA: TGTGCCAGCACCCCTGGGACAGAACGCTATGGCTACACCTTC. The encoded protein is CASTPGTERYGYTF.

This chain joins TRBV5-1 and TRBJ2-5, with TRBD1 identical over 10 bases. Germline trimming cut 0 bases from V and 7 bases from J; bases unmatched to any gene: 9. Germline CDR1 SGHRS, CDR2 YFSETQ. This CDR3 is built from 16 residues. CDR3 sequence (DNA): TGCGCCAGCAGCTTGGCCGGGACAGGGGCCGGAGGGACCCAGTACTTC. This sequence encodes CASSLAGTGAGGTQYF.

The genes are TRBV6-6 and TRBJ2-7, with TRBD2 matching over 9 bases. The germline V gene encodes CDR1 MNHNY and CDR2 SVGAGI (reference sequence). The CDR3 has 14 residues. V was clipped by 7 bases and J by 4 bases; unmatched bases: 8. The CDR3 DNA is TGTGCCAGCAATCGGAGCGGGAGGACTTACGAGCAGTACTTC. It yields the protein CASNRSGRTYEQYF.

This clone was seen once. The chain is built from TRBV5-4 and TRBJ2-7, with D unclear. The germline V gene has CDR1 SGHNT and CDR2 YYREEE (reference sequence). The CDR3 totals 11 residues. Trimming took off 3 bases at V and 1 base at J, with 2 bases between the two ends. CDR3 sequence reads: CASSSSYEQYF. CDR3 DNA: TGTGCCAGCAGCTCTTCCTACGAGCAGTACTTC.

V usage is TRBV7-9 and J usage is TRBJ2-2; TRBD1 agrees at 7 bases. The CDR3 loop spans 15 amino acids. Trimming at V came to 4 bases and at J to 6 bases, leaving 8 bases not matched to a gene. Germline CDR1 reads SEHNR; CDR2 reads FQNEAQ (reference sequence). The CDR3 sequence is CASSSAPTGPGELFF. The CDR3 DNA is TGTGCCAGCAGCTCGGCCCCGACAGGGCCCGGGGAGCTGTTTTTT.

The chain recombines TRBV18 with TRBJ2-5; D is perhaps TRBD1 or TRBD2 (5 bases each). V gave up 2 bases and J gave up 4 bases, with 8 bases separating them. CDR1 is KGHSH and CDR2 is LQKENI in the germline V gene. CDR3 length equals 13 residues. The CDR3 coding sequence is TGTGCCAGCTCACCAGGGACGGGAGAGACCCAGTACTTC. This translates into CASSPGTGETQYF.

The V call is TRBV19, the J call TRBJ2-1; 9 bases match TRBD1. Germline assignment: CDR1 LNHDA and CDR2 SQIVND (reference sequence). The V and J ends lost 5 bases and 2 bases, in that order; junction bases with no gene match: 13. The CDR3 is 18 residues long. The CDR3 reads CASSWAGRRTGAYNEQFF. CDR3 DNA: TGTGCCAGTAGTTGGGCAGGGCGGAGGACAGGGGCCTACAATGAGCAGTTCTTC.

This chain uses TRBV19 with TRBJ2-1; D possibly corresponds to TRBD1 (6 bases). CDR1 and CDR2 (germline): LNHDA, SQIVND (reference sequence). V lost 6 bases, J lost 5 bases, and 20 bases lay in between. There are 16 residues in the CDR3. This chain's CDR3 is CASRQRGGAWDNEQFF. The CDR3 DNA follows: TGTGCCAGTAGGCAAAGAGGGGGTGCCTGGGACAATGAGCAGTTCTTC.

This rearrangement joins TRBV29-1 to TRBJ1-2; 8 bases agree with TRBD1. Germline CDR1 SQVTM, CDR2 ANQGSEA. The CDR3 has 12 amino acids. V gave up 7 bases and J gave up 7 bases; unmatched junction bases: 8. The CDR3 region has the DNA TGCAGCGCAGAGGGGGACAGGATTGGCTACACCTTC. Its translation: CSAEGDRIGYTF.

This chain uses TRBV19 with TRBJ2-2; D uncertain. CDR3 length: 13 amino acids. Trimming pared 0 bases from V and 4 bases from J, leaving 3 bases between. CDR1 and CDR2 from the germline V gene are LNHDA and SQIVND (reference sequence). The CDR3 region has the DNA TGTGCCAGTAGTATAGAAGGCACCGGGGAGCTGTTTTTT. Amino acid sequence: CASSIEGTGELFF.

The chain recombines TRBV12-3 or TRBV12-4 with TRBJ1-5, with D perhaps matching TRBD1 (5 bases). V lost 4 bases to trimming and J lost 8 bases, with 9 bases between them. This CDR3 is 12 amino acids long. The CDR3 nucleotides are TGTGCCAGCAGTTGGGGACTTGAGCCCCAGCATTTT. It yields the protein CASSWGLEPQHF.

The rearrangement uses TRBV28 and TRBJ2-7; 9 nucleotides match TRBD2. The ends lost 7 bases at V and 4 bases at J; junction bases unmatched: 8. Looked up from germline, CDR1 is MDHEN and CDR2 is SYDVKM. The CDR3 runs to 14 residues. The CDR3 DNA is TGTGCCAGCACCACCGCTAGCGGGGTTTACGAGCAGTACTTC. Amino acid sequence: CASTTASGVYEQYF.

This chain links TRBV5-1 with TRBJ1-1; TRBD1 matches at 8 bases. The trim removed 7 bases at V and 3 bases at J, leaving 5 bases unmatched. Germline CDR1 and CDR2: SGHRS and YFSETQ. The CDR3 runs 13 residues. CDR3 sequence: CASRKQGDTEAFF. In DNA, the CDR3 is TGCGCCAGCCGGAAACAGGGGGACACTGAAGCTTTCTTT.

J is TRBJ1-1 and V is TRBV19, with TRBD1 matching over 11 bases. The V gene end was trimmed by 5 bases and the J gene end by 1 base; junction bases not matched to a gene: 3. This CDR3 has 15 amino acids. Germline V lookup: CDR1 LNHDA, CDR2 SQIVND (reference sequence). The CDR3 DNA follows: TGTGCCAGTAGTTTCGGGACAGGGGGGAACACTGAAGCTTTCTTT. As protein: CASSFGTGGNTEAFF.

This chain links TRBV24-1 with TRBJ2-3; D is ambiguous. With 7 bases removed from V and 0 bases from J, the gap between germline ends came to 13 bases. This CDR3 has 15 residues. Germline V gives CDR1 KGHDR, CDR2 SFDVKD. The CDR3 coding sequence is TGTGCCACCAGAGAAGGCGGATCTAGCACAGATACGCAGTATTTT. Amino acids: CATREGGSSTDTQYF.

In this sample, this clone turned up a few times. Here the CDR3 reads CSVERLGDGYTF. CDR3 nucleotides: TGCAGCGTTGAACGGTTAGGGGATGGCTACACCTTC. This rearrangement joins TRBV29-1 to TRBJ1-2; D is perhaps TRBD1 (5 bases). From germline, CDR1 is SQVTM and CDR2 ANQGSEA. The V and J ends lost 2 bases and 6 bases respectively, with 10 bases between them. The CDR3 has 12 amino acids.

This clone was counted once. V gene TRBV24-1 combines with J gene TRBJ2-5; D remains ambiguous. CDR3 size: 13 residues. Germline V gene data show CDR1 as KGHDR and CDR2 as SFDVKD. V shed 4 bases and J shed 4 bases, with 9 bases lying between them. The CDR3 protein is CATSDPFRETQYF. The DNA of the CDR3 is TGTGCCACCAGTGACCCTTTCAGAGAGACCCAGTACTTC.

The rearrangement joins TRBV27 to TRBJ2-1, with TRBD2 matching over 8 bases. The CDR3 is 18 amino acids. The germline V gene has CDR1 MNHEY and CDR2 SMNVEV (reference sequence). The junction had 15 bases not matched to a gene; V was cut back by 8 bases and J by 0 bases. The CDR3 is CASLSYGAGVSSYNEQFF. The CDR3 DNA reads TGTGCCAGCCTATCGTACGGAGCGGGAGTGAGCTCCTACAATGAGCAGTTCTTC.

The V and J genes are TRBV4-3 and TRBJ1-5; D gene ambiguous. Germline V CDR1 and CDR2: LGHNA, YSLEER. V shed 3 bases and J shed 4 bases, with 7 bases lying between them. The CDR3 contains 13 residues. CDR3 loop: CASSQDLNQPQHF. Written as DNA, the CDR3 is TGCGCCAGCAGCCAGGACCTGAATCAGCCCCAGCATTTT.

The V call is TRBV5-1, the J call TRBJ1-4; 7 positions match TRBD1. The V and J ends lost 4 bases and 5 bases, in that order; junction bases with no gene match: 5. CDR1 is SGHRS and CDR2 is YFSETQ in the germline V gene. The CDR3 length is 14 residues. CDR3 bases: TGCGCCAGCAGCCTGACAGGGTCGAATGAAAAACTGTTTTTT. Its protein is CASSLTGSNEKLFF.

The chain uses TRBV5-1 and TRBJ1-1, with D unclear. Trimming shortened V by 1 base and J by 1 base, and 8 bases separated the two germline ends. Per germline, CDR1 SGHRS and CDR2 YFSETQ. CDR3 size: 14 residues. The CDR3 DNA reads TGCGCCAGCAGCTTGCAGCTTACGAACACTGAAGCTTTCTTT. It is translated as CASSLQLTNTEAFF.

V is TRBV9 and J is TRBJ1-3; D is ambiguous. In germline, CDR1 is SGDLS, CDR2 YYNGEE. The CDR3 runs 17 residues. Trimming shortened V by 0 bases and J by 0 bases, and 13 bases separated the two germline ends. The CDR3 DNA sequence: TGTGCCAGCAGCGTAGCTATGGCTTTTGGCTCTGGAAACACCATATATTTT. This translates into CASSVAMAFGSGNTIYF.